This passage covers 13 T cell receptor beta chains from one sample sequenced in a study of sequential checkpoint blockade in melanoma. The data were produced by immunoSEQ multiplex PCR, yet TCRdb's version contains in-frame clones alone and is incomplete. The table records roughly 3,000 clones, about 24% of them present only once. Treatment: randomized to nivolumab then ipilimumab (arm A) or the reverse (arm B). The material was tumor tissue (inferred from file names), obtained from a patient given nivolumab and ipilimumab in sequence. All receptors derive from a human donor with melanoma.

This clone has only a few counts. This chain uses TRBV4-1 with TRBJ1-5; D is possibly TRBD1 (6 bases). CDR1 is MGHRA, CDR2 YSYEKL, per germline. The V end was cut by 4 bases, the J end by 3 bases, with 13 bases between. The CDR3 consists of 15 residues. CDR3 in amino acids: CASSPGGRLNQPQHF. The DNA for the CDR3 is TGCGCCAGCAGCCCTGGGGGGCGTCTCAATCAGCCCCAGCATTTT.

This clone has a handful of counts. J is TRBJ2-3 and V is TRBV12-5, with 11 bases that match TRBD2. J gave up 4 bases and V 2 bases, and 5 bases lay outside the gene matches. This CDR3 spans 16 amino acids. Germline V gene sequence: CDR1 LGHNT, CDR2 FRNRAP. The CDR3 DNA sequence: TGTGCTAGTGGTTTGTATAGCGGGGGGGCCCCAGATACGCAGTATTTT. It codes for CASGLYSGGAPDTQYF.

By frequency in the sample, this clone is medium-sized (0.01 to 0.1%). The rearrangement links TRBV6-8 to TRBJ1-2, with D possibly TRBD1 on 5 matching bases. Germline CDR1 reads MNHGY; CDR2 reads SAAAGT. There are 13 residues in the CDR3. Trimming removed 11 bases at V and 4 bases at J, with 17 bases between. In DNA, the CDR3 is TGTGCCGCCGGGGACTCCCCTGGCTATGGCTACACCTTC. Translating gives CAAGDSPGYGYTF.

The CDR3: CASSYSVRGTEAFF. Written as DNA, the CDR3 is TGTGCCAGCAGCTACAGCGTTCGTGGCACTGAAGCTTTCTTT. V is TRBV9 and J is TRBJ1-1, with D unclear. The CDR3 is 14 residues long. From germline, CDR1 is SGDLS and CDR2 YYNGEE. V gave up 4 bases and J gave up 4 bases, with 14 bases separating them.

This clone qualifies as medium-sized (0.01 to 0.1%). The rearrangement links TRBV11-3 to TRBJ2-3, with D possibly TRBD1 on 6 matching bases. The CDR3 is 15 residues long. Germline-derived CDR1 and CDR2 are SGHNT and YENEEA. V shed 7 bases and J shed 1 base, with 15 bases lying between them. The CDR3 coding sequence is TGTGCCAGCACCCGCACAGGGTTTGGCACAGATACGCAGTATTTT. It yields the protein CASTRTGFGTDTQYF.

This clone was picked up one time. The CDR3 coding sequence is TGCAGCGTGGGCAGACAGGGGCTCCTTGATGGCTACACCTTC. It is translated as CSVGRQGLLDGYTF. The rearrangement links TRBV29-1 to TRBJ1-2; TRBD1 aligns across 8 bases. The CDR3 extends over 14 amino acids. Unmatched junction bases numbered 12, after V lost 6 bases and J lost 6 bases. CDR1 and CDR2 from the germline V gene are SQVTM and ANQGSEA. Drawing the rest from reference TRBV29-1 and TRBJ1-2, the complete variable domain is SAVISQKPSRDICQRGTSLTIQCQVDSQVTMMFWYRQQPGQSLTLIATANQGSEATYESGFVIDKFPISRPNLTFSTLTVSNMSPEDSSIYLCSVGRQGLLDGYTFGSGTRLTVV.

This sequence joins TRBV29-1 and TRBJ1-4, with 8 bases that match TRBD1. Trimming at V came to 7 bases and at J to 5 bases, leaving 6 bases not matched to a gene. Germline V lookup: CDR1 SQVTM, CDR2 ANQGSEA. The CDR3 contains 13 residues. The CDR3 protein is CSGGTGGNEKLFF. DNA of the CDR3: TGCAGCGGTGGGACAGGAGGGAATGAAAAACTGTTTTTT.

This clone ranks as large. The chain uses TRBV19 and TRBJ1-3; tentatively, D is TRBD1 (5 bases). CDR1 is LNHDA, CDR2 SQIVND, per germline (reference sequence). Trimming shortened V by 3 bases and J by 9 bases, and 12 bases separated the two germline ends. The CDR3 loop spans 13 amino acids. CDR3 sequence reads: CASSIGTLGTIYF. CDR3 nucleotides: TGTGCCAGTAGTATTGGGACGTTGGGCACCATATATTTT.

In this sample, this clone is medium-sized. The chain couples TRBV11-3 to TRBJ1-1, with D possibly being TRBD1 (6 bases). CDR1 and CDR2 from the germline V gene are SGHNT and YENEEA. Trimming cost V 4 bases and J 4 bases, with 13 bases left between them. The CDR3 is made up of 14 amino acids. CDR3 residues: CASSSSGGRTEAFF. As DNA, the CDR3 is TGTGCCAGCAGCTCCTCCGGGGGCCGCACTGAAGCTTTCTTT.

This clone is deemed medium-sized. The chain links TRBV11-3 to TRBJ2-7, with TRBD1 identical over 7 bases. The CDR3 consists of 14 residues. The ends lost 3 bases at V and 2 bases at J; junction bases unmatched: 4. The germline V gene encodes CDR1 SGHNT and CDR2 YENEEA. The DNA of the CDR3 is TGTGCCAGCAGCTTCGGGGACAGCACCTACGAGCAGTACTTC. Its protein is CASSFGDSTYEQYF.

In its sample, this clone was seen a few times. This rearrangement joins TRBV28 to TRBJ1-1, with a possible D match to TRBD1 (5 bases). The V end lost 2 bases, the J end lost 11 bases, and 12 bases lay between the germline ends. CDR3 length: 12 amino acids. Germline V gene lookup returns CDR1 MDHEN and CDR2 SYDVKM. The CDR3 DNA follows: TGTGCCAGCAGTTTACCGCCGGGGGGGGCTTTCTTT. Translated: CASSLPPGGAFF.

This clone has only a few counts. The chain uses TRBV9 and TRBJ2-3, with 11 bases aligning to TRBD2. The CDR3 sequence is 17 residues long. V lost 0 bases and J lost 2; bases outside the gene matches: 5. The germline V gene has CDR1 SGDLS and CDR2 YYNGEE. CDR3: CASSVGASGGHTDTQYF. The CDR3 coding sequence is TGTGCCAGCAGCGTAGGTGCTAGCGGGGGGCACACAGATACGCAGTATTTT.

This clone was detected only a few times. The CDR3 DNA is TGTGCCAGTAGTATTCCGACAGGGGCCCCTCGTCTGGCTTTCTTT. Translation gives CASSIPTGAPRLAFF. The chain combines TRBV19 with TRBJ1-1, with TRBD1 identical over 8 bases. The trim removed 3 bases at V and 11 bases at J, leaving 14 bases unmatched. There are 15 residues in the CDR3. Germline values: CDR1 LNHDA, CDR2 SQIVND (reference sequence).